This passage covers 9 T cell receptor beta chains from one sample sequenced in a study of shared clonotypes between healthy human individuals. TCRdb keeps only in-frame clones here, not all; method: immunoSEQ multiplex PCR. The data contain 1.4 million to 1.5 million clones, roughly 97% of them seen just once; the ten biggest clones take up about 1%. What was sequenced was naive CD4+ T cells sorted from blood. Documented subset: CD45RA+ positively selected. These receptors all stem from a man aged 25 to 45 in good health.

Concerning this clone itself: Within the sample, other DNA sequences also encode this same CDR3. J is TRBJ1-3 and V is TRBV28, with D perhaps TRBD1 (5 bases). The germline gives CDR1 MDHEN, CDR2 SYDVKM. The CDR3 consists of 15 residues. V lost 5 bases to trimming and J lost 0 bases, with 11 bases between them. The CDR3 reads CASSLRDSSGNTIYF. CDR3 DNA sequence: TGTGCCAGCAGTCTGAGGGACTCCTCTGGAAACACCATATATTTT.

V and J are TRBV7-8 and TRBJ2-7; TRBD2 aligns across 10 bases. The CDR3 is 15 residues long. Germline CDR1 reads SGHVS; CDR2 reads FQNEAQ. The trim removed 1 base at V and 2 bases at J, leaving 2 bases unmatched. CDR3 nucleotide sequence: TGTGCCAGCAGCTTAGAGCGGGAGGGACCCTACGAGCAGTACTTC. It yields the protein CASSLEREGPYEQYF.

The chain joins TRBV15 to TRBJ2-5, with TRBD2 matching 8 bases. The V segment lost 5 bases and the J segment 2 bases; nucleotides outside the gene matches: 16. This CDR3 spans 18 amino acids. CDR1 is LNHNV and CDR2 is YYDKDF in the germline V gene (reference sequence). The CDR3 spells CATSGTGREGIPQETQYF. Written as DNA, the CDR3 is TGTGCCACCAGCGGTACTGGTCGGGAGGGCATACCTCAAGAGACCCAGTACTTC.

This clone was counted only a few times. V is TRBV2 and J is TRBJ2-2, with 10 positions matching TRBD2. Germline assignment: CDR1 SNHLY and CDR2 FYNNEI. This CDR3 contains 14 residues. V lost 8 bases and J lost 5; bases outside the gene matches: 5. CDR3 DNA: TGTGCCAGCGGGACTAGCGCAAGGACCGGGGAGCTGTTTTTT. Protein: CASGTSARTGELFF.

This clone was seen a single time. The same CDR3 is also encoded by other DNA sequences in this sample. The chain is built from TRBV20-1 and TRBJ1-4; no clear D. V was shortened by 5 bases and J by 8 bases, with 9 bases between the two germline ends. The CDR3 totals 11 residues. CDR1 DFQATT and CDR2 SNEGSKA come from the germline V gene (reference sequence). This CDR3 is CSAGQTEKLFF. In nucleotides, the CDR3 is TGCAGTGCTGGGCAAACAGAAAAACTGTTTTTT.

The V call is TRBV14, the J call TRBJ1-2; a weak D match, TRBD1 (5 bases). The CDR3 sequence is 14 residues long. The germline V gene encodes CDR1 SGHDN and CDR2 FVKESK. The V end lost 4 bases, the J end lost 6 bases, and 15 bases lay between the germline ends. CDR3 in DNA: TGTGCCAGCAGCCGAAGGGGACCATTAGATGGCTACACCTTC. Its translation: CASSRRGPLDGYTF.

CDR3 residues: CASSPRDSPHEQYF. The DNA of the CDR3 is TGTGCCAGCAGCCCCCGGGACAGCCCCCACGAGCAGTACTTC. This rearrangement joins TRBV7-9 to TRBJ2-7, with TRBD1 identical over 7 bases. The CDR3 sequence is 14 residues long. CDR1 is SEHNR, CDR2 FQNEAQ, per germline (reference sequence). Trimming at V came to 5 bases and at J to 5 bases, leaving 9 bases not matched to a gene.

This clone was picked up one time. The chain is built from TRBV28 and TRBJ2-5; D is possibly TRBD1 (5 bases). The CDR3 has 15 amino acids. CDR1 is MDHEN, CDR2 SYDVKM, per germline. The V gene lost 5 bases and the J gene lost 4 bases, with 17 bases spanning the gap. CDR3 nucleotides: TGTGCCAGCAGTAGACTCGACAGTAACATAGAGACCCAGTACTTC. This gives the protein CASSRLDSNIETQYF.

The chain combines TRBV5-8 with TRBJ2-6, with D perhaps assigned TRBD1 or TRBD2 (7 bases each). Per the germline V gene, CDR1 is SGHTS and CDR2 is YDEGEE. CDR3 size: 16 residues. V lost 4 bases, J lost 2 bases, and 13 bases lay in between. The chain's CDR3 is CASSSGTVPGANVLTF. The CDR3 nucleotides are TGTGCCAGCAGCAGCGGGACAGTCCCTGGGGCCAACGTCCTGACTTTC. Full variable domain (outside the CDR3, taken from reference TRBV5-8 and TRBJ2-6): EAGVTQSPTHLIKTRGQQATLRCSPISGHTSVYWYQQALGLGLQFLLWYDEGEERNRGNFPPRFSGRQFPNYSSELNVNALELEDSALYLCASSSGTVPGANVLTFGAGSRLTVL.